This T cell receptor (beta chain) was recovered during a study of T cells in Graves' hyperthyroidism and ophthalmopathy (dated by TCRdb to about 2019). Context from the whole study: Peripheral blood samples were taken at initial diagnosis, before any treatment was given. To identify distinguishing TCR V-J signatures, a discovery cohort of roughly 100 patients was used, comprising 40 to 45 with Graves' ophthalmopathy and around 60 with stable Graves' hyperthyroidism. Prospective prediction of ophthalmopathy was tested in an independent validation cohort of 18 to 20 hyperthyroidism patients and some 17 patients who later progressed to ophthalmopathy. The approximately 100 discovery patients were randomly split 7:3 into training and test sets. Thyroid tissue and blood T-cell repertoires from about 6 Graves' hyperthyroidism patients were also compared in the study. Following sampling, methimazole starting at 30 mg daily was given to hyperthyroidism patients, and high-dose intravenous methylprednisolone was given to ophthalmopathy patients. The paper describes TCR Vbeta CDR3 sequencing of fewer than 150 peripheral blood samples, made up of 43 ophthalmopathy patients, around 78 hyperthyroidism patients and some 17 progressor patients. What the work shows at the level of the full study, not this receptor alone: In validation, the model predicted progression to ophthalmopathy with approximately 70% sensitivity and 72% to 85% specificity, a median of approximately 6.5 months before onset. Most expanded thyroid clonotypes (frequency above 0.001) were also found in blood, which suggests that blood repertoires may mirror thyroid immune responses. In cross-validation, a model built on a 13 V-J signature told ophthalmopathy apart from stable hyperthyroidism with 87.88% sensitivity and around 81% specificity, and in testing the same model reached 80%/75%. No statistical method was used to set the sample size in advance, and investigators knew the group allocation.

This clonotype came up many times. What this receptor recognizes is not known. No much larger clone is present one base from it, and per-base qualities are unavailable. Hyperthyroidism patients were aged 18 to 65 years and newly diagnosed, with disease duration of less than 2 months. The study excluded patients with uncontrolled infections, other autoimmune diseases, pregnancy or lactation. Diagnoses were based on clinical symptoms, serum thyroxine and TRAb, thyroid ultrasound and orbital computed tomography. Blood from progressor patients was collected at the time of first diagnosis with hyperthyroidism, before any ophthalmopathy symptoms had appeared. Ficoll-Paque density gradient centrifugation was used to isolate PBMCs from around 10 ml of fresh peripheral blood. Progressor patients were defined as those initially diagnosed with Graves' hyperthyroidism in whom ophthalmopathy developed during follow-up. Total RNA was extracted with Trizol reagent, and quality was checked on an Agilent 2100 Bioanalyzer.

The germline V gene (reference sequence) yields MNHEY for CDR1 and SMNVEV for CDR2. A distance of 13 bases separates the germline ends of V and J, which lose 6 bases and 2 bases respectively. The CDR3, from cysteine to phenylalanine, totals 14 residues. Only the CDR3 region is kept as DNA, spanning 42 bases read in frame from base 1. TCR beta CDR3 regions were amplified from RNA transcripts. The first round of RT-PCR for the TCR CDR3 was performed with the HTBI primer set and the Qiagen OneStep RT-PCR kit. The libraries were constructed in a second round of multiplex PCR and then size-selected and purified. Paired-end sequencing of the libraries was performed with 100 bp reads on an Illumina HiSeq2000. As for the authors' bioinformatics: SOAPnuke was used to process the raw data, throwing out any read that contained adapters or uncalled bases, had a mean Phred below 15, or lacked an exact constant-primer or identifier match. High-quality paired reads were merged with COPE v1.2.5, and unique nucleotide sequences were defined as clonotypes. MiTCR v1.1 was used to align the clonotypes against IMGT TRBV, TRBD and TRBJ reference segments. The analysis included only V-J combinations with a frequency above 0.0001, which together covered roughly 99% of the repertoires. The TCS score was defined as F50 (clonal expansion) divided by E x V (chaos), with BLOSUM62-based TCRdist calculated between CDR3 peptides within each V-J. Welch's t-statistics and random forest reduced around 550 V-J features to under 15, which were used in a naive Bayes classifier (R e1071). Using fastp trimming at Q25 and MiXCR clonotype assembly, TCRdb reanalyzed the public sequencing data and kept in-frame beta chains. Under each unique CDR3 protein, matching rows form one entry showing the most common genes and DNA. The V and J calls, along with clone size, are taken from TCRdb and not from the paper's own processing. For this sample there are some 600,000 distinct CDR3 sequences; 14% appear just once. The ten largest make up about 5.8% of the sample.

The sample comprised blood. The rearrangement joined TRBV27 to TRBJ1-1; the D segment cannot be called with confidence. The TCR was taken from a woman aged 25 to 45 with Graves' hyperthyroidism that later progressed to Graves' ophthalmopathy. The CDR3 loop reads CASSPWIPNTEAFF. The DNA sequence is as follows: TGTGCCAGCAGCCCTTGGATCCCCAACACTGAAGCTTTCTTT.